The 4 T cell receptor beta chains below all came from one sample that was sequenced in a study of blood T cell repertoires in COVID-19. Data came from immunoSEQ multiplex PCR; TCRdb stores just in-frame clones and leaves some out. In the table there are roughly 300,000 clones, around 86% of which are singletons. The sequenced sample was peripheral blood. The receptors come from a woman in her fifties or sixties with acute or convalescent COVID-19.

The chain carries TRBV5-1 and TRBJ1-4, with D maybe TRBD1 (5 bases). Trimming shortened V by 4 bases and J by 4 bases, and 14 bases separated the two germline ends. The CDR3 sequence is 15 residues long. The germline CDR1 and CDR2 sequences are SGHRS and YFSETQ. The CDR3 spells CASSRDRGSNEKLFF. The CDR3 DNA follows: TGCGCCAGCAGCCGCGATCGGGGGAGTAATGAAAAACTGTTTTTT.

This clone appeared a few times. CDR3 amino acids: CASSYTYEQYF. The CDR3 DNA reads as TGTGCCAGCAGCTACACCTACGAGCAGTACTTC. V usage is TRBV7-9 and J usage is TRBJ2-7; the D is unclear. This CDR3 has 11 amino acids. The V and J ends lost 4 bases and 2 bases respectively, with 3 bases between them. Per the germline V gene, CDR1 is SEHNR and CDR2 is FQNEAQ (reference sequence).

The chain uses TRBV5-1 and TRBJ1-1; possible D gene TRBD1, 5 bases. V lost 3 bases to trimming and J lost 1 base, with 10 bases between them. CDR1 and CDR2 from the germline V gene are SGHRS and YFSETQ. The CDR3 totals 14 residues. The DNA of the CDR3 is TGCGCCAGCAGCTGGCAGACAGAGAACACTGAAGCTTTCTTT. Protein: CASSWQTENTEAFF.

The chain combines TRBV6-5 with TRBJ2-1, with TRBD2 as a possible D gene (5 bases). Germline assignment: CDR1 MNHEY and CDR2 SVGAGI. Trimming shortened V by 7 bases and J by 3 bases, and 10 bases separated the two germline ends. The CDR3 has 13 amino acids. CDR3 loop: CASNAGSYNEQFF. The DNA for the CDR3 is TGTGCCAGCAATGCGGGCAGCTACAATGAGCAGTTCTTC.